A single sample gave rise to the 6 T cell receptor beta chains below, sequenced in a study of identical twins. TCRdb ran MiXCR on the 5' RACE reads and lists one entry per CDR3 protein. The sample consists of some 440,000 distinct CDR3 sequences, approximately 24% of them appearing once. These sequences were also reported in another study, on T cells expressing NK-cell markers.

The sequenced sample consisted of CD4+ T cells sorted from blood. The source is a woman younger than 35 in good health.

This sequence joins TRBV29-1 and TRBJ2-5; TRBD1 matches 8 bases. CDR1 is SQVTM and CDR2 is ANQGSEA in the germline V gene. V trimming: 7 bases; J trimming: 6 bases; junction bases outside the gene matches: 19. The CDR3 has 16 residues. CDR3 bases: TGCAGCGGTTACAGTAGAGGACAGGGTCCAGGGAAGACCCAGTACTTC. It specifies CSGYSRGQGPGKTQYF. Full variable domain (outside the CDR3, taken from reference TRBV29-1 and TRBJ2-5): SAVISQKPSRDICQRGTSLTIQCQVDSQVTMMFWYRQQPGQSLTLIATANQGSEATYESGFVIDKFPISRPNLTFSTLTVSNMSPEDSSIYLCSGYSRGQGPGKTQYFGPGTRLLVL.

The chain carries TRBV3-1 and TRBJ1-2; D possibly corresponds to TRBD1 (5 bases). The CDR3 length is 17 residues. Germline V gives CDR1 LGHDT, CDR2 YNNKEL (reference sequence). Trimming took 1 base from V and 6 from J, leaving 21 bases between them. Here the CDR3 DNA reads TGTGCCAGCAGCCAAGGGGTTCTGGGACGGTGGCTGGATGGCTACACCTTC. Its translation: CASSQGVLGRWLDGYTF.

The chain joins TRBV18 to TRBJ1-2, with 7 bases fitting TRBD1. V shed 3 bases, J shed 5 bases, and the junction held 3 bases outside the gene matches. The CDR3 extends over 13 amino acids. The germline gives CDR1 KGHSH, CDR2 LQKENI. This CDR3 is CASSPEGQYGYTF. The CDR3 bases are TGTGCCAGCTCACCGGAGGGACAGTATGGCTACACCTTC.

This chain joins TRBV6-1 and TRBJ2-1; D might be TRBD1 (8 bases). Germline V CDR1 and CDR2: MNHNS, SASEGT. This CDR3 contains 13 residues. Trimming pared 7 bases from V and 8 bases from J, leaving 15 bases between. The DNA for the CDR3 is TGTGCCAGCACCCGGACAGGGAGGGATGAGCAGTTCTTC. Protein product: CASTRTGRDEQFF.

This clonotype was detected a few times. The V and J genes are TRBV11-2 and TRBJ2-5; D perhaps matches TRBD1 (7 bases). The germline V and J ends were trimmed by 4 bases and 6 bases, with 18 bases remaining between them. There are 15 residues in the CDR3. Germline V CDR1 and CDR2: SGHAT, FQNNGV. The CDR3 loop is CASSSQTGRLKTQYF. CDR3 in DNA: TGTGCCAGCAGCTCCCAGACAGGGAGGTTGAAGACCCAGTACTTC.

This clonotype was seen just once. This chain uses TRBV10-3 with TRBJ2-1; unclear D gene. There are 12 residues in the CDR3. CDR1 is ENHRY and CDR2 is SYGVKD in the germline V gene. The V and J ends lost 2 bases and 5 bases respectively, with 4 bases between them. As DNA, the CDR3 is TGTGCCATCAGTGAGGCAGACAATGAGCAGTTCTTC. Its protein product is CAISEADNEQFF.